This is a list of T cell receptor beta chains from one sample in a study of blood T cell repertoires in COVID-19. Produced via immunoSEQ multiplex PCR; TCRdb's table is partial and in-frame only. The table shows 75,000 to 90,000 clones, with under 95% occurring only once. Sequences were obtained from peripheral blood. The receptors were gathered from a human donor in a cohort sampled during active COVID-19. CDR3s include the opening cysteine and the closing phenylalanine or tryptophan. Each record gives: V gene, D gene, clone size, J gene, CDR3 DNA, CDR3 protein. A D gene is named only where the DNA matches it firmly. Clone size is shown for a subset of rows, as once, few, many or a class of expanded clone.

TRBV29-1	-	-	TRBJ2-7	TGCAGCGTTGCCGCTAACCCCTCCGTCGAGCAGTACTTC	CSVAANPSVEQYF
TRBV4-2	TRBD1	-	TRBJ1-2	TGTGCCAGCAGCCATTTACCGGGACAGGGGGCTTATGGCTACACCTTC	CASSHLPGQGAYGYTF
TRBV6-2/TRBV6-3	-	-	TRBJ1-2	TGTGCCAGCAGTTACGGGAGAGACTATGGCTACACCTTC	CASSYGRDYGYTF
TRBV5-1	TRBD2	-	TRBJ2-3	TGCGCCAGCAGCTTGGATTTCGGGGGGGCCGTGGGAGATACGCAGTATTTT	CASSLDFGGAVGDTQYF
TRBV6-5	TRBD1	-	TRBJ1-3	TGTGCCAGCAGCCCAGACAGGGTCGGTGGAAACACCATATATTTT	CASSPDRVGGNTIYF
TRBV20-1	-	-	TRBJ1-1	TGCAGTGCTAGTCCCCGGGGCACTGAAGCTTTCTTT	CSASPRGTEAFF
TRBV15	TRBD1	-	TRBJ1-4	TGTGCCACCAGCAGAGCACAGGGGGCGGGTGAAAAACTGTTTTTT	CATSRAQGAGEKLFF
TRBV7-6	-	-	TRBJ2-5	TGTGCCAGCAGCCCCCTGGAGCAAGAGACCCAGTACTTC	CASSPLEQETQYF
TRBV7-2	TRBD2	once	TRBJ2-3	TGTGCCAGCAGCTTAGGGCGGGGGGGCCATACGCAGTATTTT	CASSLGRGGHTQYF
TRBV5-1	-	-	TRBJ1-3	TGCGCCAGCAGCGCCCCGGGATCAGGCGGAAACACCATATATTTT	CASSAPGSGGNTIYF
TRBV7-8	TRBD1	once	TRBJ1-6	TGTGCCAGCAGCTTAGCACAGGGGGAGAGTTCACCCCTCCACTTT	CASSLAQGESSPLHF
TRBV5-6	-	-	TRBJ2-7	TGTGCCAGCAGCTTGGTCGTCCGACAAGACAAATACGAGCAGTACTTC	CASSLVVRQDKYEQYF
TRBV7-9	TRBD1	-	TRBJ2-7	TGTGCCAGCAGCGCCCGACAGGGCCCCGAGCAGTACTTC	CASSARQGPEQYF
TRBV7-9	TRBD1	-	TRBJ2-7	TGTGCCAGCAGCTCCCCTACAGGGGCTTACGAGCAGTACTTC	CASSSPTGAYEQYF
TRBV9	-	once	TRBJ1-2	TGTGCCAGCAGCGTAGCCCTCTCTTCGGGGGGGGACTATGGCTACACCTTC	CASSVALSSGGDYGYTF
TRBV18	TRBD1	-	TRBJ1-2	TGTGCCAGCTCACCACCGGGACAGGGGGCAGGAGGCTACACCTTC	CASSPPGQGAGGYTF
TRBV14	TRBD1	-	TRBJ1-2	TGTGCCAGCAGCCCGGTCCCGGGACAGGGAGAGTATGGCTACACCTTC	CASSPVPGQGEYGYTF
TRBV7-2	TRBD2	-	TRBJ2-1	TGTGCCAGCAGCTTGGCGGGGGGGCTGGGTGAGCAGTTCTTC	CASSLAGGLGEQFF
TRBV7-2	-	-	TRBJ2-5	TGTGCCAGCAGCTTAGAGCTGACCCAGTACTTC	CASSLELTQYF
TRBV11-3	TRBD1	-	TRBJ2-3	TGTGCCAGCAGCTCTAGGGGACAGGGGTTCCTCACAGATACGCAGTATTTT	CASSSRGQGFLTDTQYF
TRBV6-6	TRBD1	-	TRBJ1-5	TGTGCCAGCAGTTACGAAGGGACAGGGAACCAGCCCCAGCATTTT	CASSYEGTGNQPQHF
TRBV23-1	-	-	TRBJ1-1	TGCGCCAGCAGTCAATCATTGGGCGGGGTGAGGACTGAAGCTTTCTTT	CASSQSLGGVRTEAFF
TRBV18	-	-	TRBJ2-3	TGTGCCAGCTCACCCCCGTGGGGCGGTAGCACAGATACGCAGTATTTT	CASSPPWGGSTDTQYF
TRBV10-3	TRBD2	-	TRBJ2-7	TGTGCCATCGGAGGACTAGCCTACGAGCAGTACTTC	CAIGGLAYEQYF
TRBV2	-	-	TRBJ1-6	TGTGCCATTCCGGGAGGGGGAAATTCACCCCTCCACTTT	CAIPGGGNSPLHF
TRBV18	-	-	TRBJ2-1	TGTGCCAGCTCACCAACATCCTACAATGAGCAGTTCTTC	CASSPTSYNEQFF
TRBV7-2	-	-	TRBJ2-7	TGTGCCAGCAGCTTAGCTTCCAGCTCCTACGAGCAGTACTTC	CASSLASSSYEQYF
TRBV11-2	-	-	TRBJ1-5	TGTGCCAGCAGCGTTAGTCTGACAGCAGGCGAGCCCCAGCATTTT	CASSVSLTAGEPQHF
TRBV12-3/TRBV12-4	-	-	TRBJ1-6	TGTGCCAGCAGTCCTCGACAGAATTCACCCCTCCACTTT	CASSPRQNSPLHF
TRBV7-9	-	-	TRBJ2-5	TGTGCCAGCAGCTTAACAGGGTCGATCCAAGAGACCCAGTACTTC	CASSLTGSIQETQYF
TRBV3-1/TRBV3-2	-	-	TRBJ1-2	TGTGCCAGCAGCCACCTTGGCAGGGGAAGGTATGGCTACACCTTC	CASSHLGRGRYGYTF
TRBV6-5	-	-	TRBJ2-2	TGTGCCACTTACAGGGAGACGAACACCGGGGAGCTGTTTTTT	CATYRETNTGELFF
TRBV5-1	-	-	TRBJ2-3	TGCGCCAGCAGCTTGGAACAGAGCACAGATACGCAGTATTTT	CASSLEQSTDTQYF
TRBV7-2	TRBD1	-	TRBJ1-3	TGTGCCAGCAGCTTAGGGACAGGACGAAACACCATATATTTT	CASSLGTGRNTIYF
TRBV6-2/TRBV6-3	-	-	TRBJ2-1	TGTGCCAGCAGTTACGGCGTACAGACCTTCTACAATGAGCAGTTCTTC	CASSYGVQTFYNEQFF
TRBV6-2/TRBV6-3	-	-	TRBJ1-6	TGTGCCAGCAGTTATGGGCTGTTGAGCTCCTATAATTCACCCCTCCACTTT	CASSYGLLSSYNSPLHF
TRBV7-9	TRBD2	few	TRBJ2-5	TGTGCCAGCAGCACCCGACTAGCGGGGGCCGGAGAGACCCAGTACTTC	CASSTRLAGAGETQYF
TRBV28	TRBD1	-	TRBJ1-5	TGTGCCAGCATTATGGGACAGTCCTGGCTCCCCCAGCATTTT	CASIMGQSWLPQHF
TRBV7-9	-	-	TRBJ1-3	TGTGCCAGCAGCTTACAGCCGGGTGGAAACACCATATATTTT	CASSLQPGGNTIYF
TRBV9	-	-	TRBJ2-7	TGTGCCAGCAGCAGCCGAGGGAGCTCCTACGAGCAGTACTTC	CASSSRGSSYEQYF
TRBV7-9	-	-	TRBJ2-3	TGTGCCAGCAGCAAGAACGCGGGGAGAGGAACCCCAGATACGCAGTATTTT	CASSKNAGRGTPDTQYF
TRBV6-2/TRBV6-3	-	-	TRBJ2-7	TGTGCCAGCAGCTGGGACACGACCTACGAGCAGTACTTC	CASSWDTTYEQYF
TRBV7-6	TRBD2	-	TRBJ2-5	TGTGCCAGCAGCTTAGTCGGGGGTAATAGCGGGGCCCCAGAGACCCAGTACTTC	CASSLVGGNSGAPETQYF
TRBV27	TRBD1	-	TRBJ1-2	TGTGCCAGCAGTCCGACAGGGCCCTATGGCTACACCTTC	CASSPTGPYGYTF
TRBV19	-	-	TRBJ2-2	TGTGCCAGTAGTGCAGGGCCGAACACCGGGGAGCTGTTTTTT	CASSAGPNTGELFF
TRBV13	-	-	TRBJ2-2	TGTGCCAGCACCTCTGGGGCTTTCTTAAACACCGGGGAGCTGTTTTTT	CASTSGAFLNTGELFF
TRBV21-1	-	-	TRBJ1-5	TGTGCCAGCAGCCTGGGACAGGGAGGCAATCAGCCCCAGCATTTT	CASSLGQGGNQPQHF
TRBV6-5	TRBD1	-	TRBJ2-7	TGTGCCAGCAGTTACTCGTGGACAGGCCTTACCTACGAGCAGTACTTC	CASSYSWTGLTYEQYF
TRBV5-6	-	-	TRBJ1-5	TGTGCCAGCAGCTTGTGGCGGGGGGCACGGCAGCCCCAGCATTTT	CASSLWRGARQPQHF
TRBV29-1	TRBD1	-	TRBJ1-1	TGCAGCGTGGGGACAGGGGGGTACCCTGAAGCTTTCTTT	CSVGTGGYPEAFF
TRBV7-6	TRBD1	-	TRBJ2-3	TGTGCCAGCAGCGTACAGGGGGTCGGAGGCACAGATACGCAGTATTTT	CASSVQGVGGTDTQYF
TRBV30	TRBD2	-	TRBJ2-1	TGTGCCTGGAGTGGGGGGGGCTCCTACAATGAGCAGTTCTTC	CAWSGGGSYNEQFF
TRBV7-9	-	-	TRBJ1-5	TGTGCCAGCAGCTTAGCCGAGAGGCCTGGGCCCCAGCATTTT	CASSLAERPGPQHF
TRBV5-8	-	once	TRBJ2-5	TGTGCCAGCAGCTTCCCACAGACCCAAGAGACCCAGTACTTC	CASSFPQTQETQYF
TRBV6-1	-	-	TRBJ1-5	TGTGCCAGCAGTGAAGAAGGGGGAGCGTCCTGGAGCAATCAGCCCCAGCATTTT	CASSEEGGASWSNQPQHF
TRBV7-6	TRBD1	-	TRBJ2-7	TGTGCCAGCAGCGCGCGACAGGGATTCTACGAGCAGTACTTC	CASSARQGFYEQYF
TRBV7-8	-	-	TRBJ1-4	TGTGCCAGCAGCTTAGGGGAGGGACGGGAAAAACTGTTTTTT	CASSLGEGREKLFF
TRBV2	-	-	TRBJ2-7	TGTGCCAGCAGTCCGGACAGCTCCTACGAGCAGTACTTC	CASSPDSSYEQYF